The TCR beta chain described here comes from a study of blood T cell repertoires in COVID-19. Whole-study context: In each case, the material was cDNA or gDNA derived from T cells, B-cell-depleted T cells, or PBMCs.

The age range of participants was roughly 18 to 90 years, with residence in about two dozen US areas. Categorization into cohorts depended on clinical history that participants reported. People in the exposed group encountered a COVID-19 case within 2 weeks before entering the study. This clone was detected only once. Germline V gene lookup returns CDR1 MGHRA and CDR2 YSYEKL. V dropped 5 bases and J dropped 5; count of bases not matched to a gene: 8. CDR3 size: 15 residues. Sequencing was performed with immunoSEQ multiplex PCR; in TCRdb, only in-frame clones are kept and a portion is missing. The table has about 320,000 clones, 75% to 90% seen once.

The V call is TRBV4-1, the J call TRBJ2-3; 9 bases are shared with TRBD2. This clonotype was obtained from a woman in her twenties or thirties who had been exposed to COVID-19. The specimen was PBMCs or T cells enriched from blood (not recorded which). The CDR3 region has the DNA TGCGCCAGCAGCGACAGCGCGGGAGGGCGAGATACGCAGTATTTT. Protein: CASSDSAGGRDTQYF.